This TCR beta chain came from a study of T cell changes during pregnancy in multiple sclerosis. Germline V lookup: CDR1 SGHTS, CDR2 YDEGEE. V gave up 2 bases and J gave up 9 bases; unmatched junction bases: 8. This CDR3 is 16 amino acids long. Using immunoSEQ multiplex PCR, the repertoire was profiled, and TCRdb retains in-frame clones only, with some absent. The repertoire includes some 40,000 clones, almost 95% of them detected once, and 1% to 1.5% sits in the top ten. The J gene is TRBJ2-1, the V gene TRBV5-8; TRBD2 agrees at 13 bases. The TCR originated in a female donor with multiple sclerosis, enrolled in a pregnancy study. The sample consisted of peripheral blood. As DNA, the CDR3 is TGTGCCAGCAGCTTAGGAGGACTAGCGGGAGTTGGTGAGCAGTTCTTC. This codes for CASSLGGLAGVGEQFF.